This T cell receptor (beta chain) stems from a study of shared clonotypes between healthy human individuals. Study conclusions and caveats: Naive CD4 clonotypes were shared across a few donors at roughly 5%.

Comment on this clone: What it recognizes is unknown.

Clones were sequenced by immunoSEQ multiplex PCR, and TCRdb holds only the in-frame ones, with some missing. The data contain 2 million to 2.5 million clones, about 90% of them singletons. The V end was cut by 3 bases, the J end by 3 bases, with 15 bases between. The germline V gene has CDR1 MNHEY and CDR2 SMNVEV (reference sequence). The CDR3 spans 15 residues. The TCR sequence derives from a man younger than 35 in good health. Some clones in this sample may be carry-over from other donors' samples. The sequenced material came from naive CD4+ T cells from PBMCs. This sample's subset: CD45RA+ positively selected. This chain joins TRBV27 and TRBJ2-7; D possibly corresponds to TRBD1 (6 bases). The CDR3 region is CASSFRDTAFYEQYF. The CDR3 DNA reads TGTGCCAGCAGTTTCCGGGACACGGCGTTCTACGAGCAGTACTTC.